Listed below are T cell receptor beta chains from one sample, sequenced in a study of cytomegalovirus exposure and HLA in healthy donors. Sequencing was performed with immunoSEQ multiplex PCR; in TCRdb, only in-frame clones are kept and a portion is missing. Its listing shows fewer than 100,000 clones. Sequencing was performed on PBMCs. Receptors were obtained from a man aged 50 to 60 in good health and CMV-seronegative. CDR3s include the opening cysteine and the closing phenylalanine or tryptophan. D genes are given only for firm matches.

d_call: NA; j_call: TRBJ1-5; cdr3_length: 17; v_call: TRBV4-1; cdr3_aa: CASSPYWPQGRNQPQHF; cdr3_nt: TGCGCCAGCAGCCCATATTGGCCACAGGGCAGGAATCAGCCCCAGCATTTT
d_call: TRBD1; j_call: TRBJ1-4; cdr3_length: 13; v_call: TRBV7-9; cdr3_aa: CASSVRQGEKLFF; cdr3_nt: TGTGCCAGCAGCGTCCGACAGGGAGAAAAACTGTTTTTT
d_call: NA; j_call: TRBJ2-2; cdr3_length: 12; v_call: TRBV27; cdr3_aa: CASSLPTGELFF; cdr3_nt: TGTGCCAGCAGTCTCCCCACCGGGGAGCTGTTTTTT
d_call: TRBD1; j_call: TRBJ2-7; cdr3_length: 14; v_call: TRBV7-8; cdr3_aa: CASSLAGGGYEQYF; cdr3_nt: TGTGCCAGCAGCTTGGCAGGGGGTGGCTACGAGCAGTACTTC
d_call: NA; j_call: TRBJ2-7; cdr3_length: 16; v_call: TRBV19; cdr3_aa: CASSRDTALSSYEQYF; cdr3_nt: TGTGCCAGTTCCCGGGACACCGCTTTGAGCTCCTACGAGCAGTACTTC
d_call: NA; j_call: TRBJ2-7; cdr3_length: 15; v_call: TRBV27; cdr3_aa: CASSLSMRESYEQYF; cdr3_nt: TGTGCCAGCAGTTTATCAATGAGGGAATCCTACGAGCAGTACTTC
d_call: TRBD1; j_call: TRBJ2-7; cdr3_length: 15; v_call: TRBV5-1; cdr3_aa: CASRQPGQGFDEQYF; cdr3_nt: TGCGCCAGCAGACAACCGGGACAGGGGTTCGACGAGCAGTACTTC
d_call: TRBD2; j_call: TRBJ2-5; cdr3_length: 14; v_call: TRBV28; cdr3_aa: CASSGLAGWETQYF; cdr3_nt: TGTGCCAGCAGTGGACTAGCGGGGTGGGAGACCCAGTACTTC
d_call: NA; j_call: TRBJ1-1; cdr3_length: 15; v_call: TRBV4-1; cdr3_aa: CASSQTQGLDTEAFF; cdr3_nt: TGCGCCAGCAGCCAGACCCAGGGGCTTGACACTGAAGCTTTCTTT
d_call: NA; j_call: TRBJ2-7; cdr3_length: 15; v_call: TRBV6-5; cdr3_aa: CASSYSSRLLYEQYF; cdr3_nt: TGTGCCAGCAGTTACTCAAGCCGACTACTATACGAGCAGTACTTC
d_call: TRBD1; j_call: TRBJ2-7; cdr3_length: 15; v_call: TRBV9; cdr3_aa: CASSATGTGTFEQYF; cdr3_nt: TGTGCCAGCAGCGCAACCGGGACAGGGACGTTCGAGCAGTACTTC
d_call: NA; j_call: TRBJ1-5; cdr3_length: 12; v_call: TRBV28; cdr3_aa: CASDGVNQPQHF; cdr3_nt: TGTGCCAGCGACGGGGTAAATCAGCCCCAGCATTTT
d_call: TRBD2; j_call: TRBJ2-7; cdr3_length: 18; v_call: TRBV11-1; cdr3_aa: CASSSLRVASGLSYEQYF; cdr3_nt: TGTGCCAGCAGCTCTCTTAGGGTTGCTAGCGGCCTATCCTACGAGCAGTACTTC
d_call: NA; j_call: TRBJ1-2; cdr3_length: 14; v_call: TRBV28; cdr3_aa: CASSLTFTGSGYTF; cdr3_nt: TGTGCCAGCAGTCTGACGTTTACAGGGTCTGGCTACACCTTC
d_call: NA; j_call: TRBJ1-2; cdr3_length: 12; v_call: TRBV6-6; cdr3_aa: CASSHYDDGYTF; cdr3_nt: TGTGCCAGCAGCCACTATGACGATGGCTACACCTTC
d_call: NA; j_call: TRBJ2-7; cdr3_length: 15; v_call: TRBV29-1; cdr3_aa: CSVEDGFRNYREQYF; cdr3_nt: TGCAGCGTTGAAGATGGCTTCCGGAACTATCGCGAGCAGTACTTC
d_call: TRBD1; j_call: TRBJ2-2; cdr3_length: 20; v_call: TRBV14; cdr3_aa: CASSHSGTGGRYANTGELFF; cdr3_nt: TGTGCCAGCAGCCACTCAGGGACAGGGGGTAGGTACGCGAACACCGGGGAGCTGTTTTTT
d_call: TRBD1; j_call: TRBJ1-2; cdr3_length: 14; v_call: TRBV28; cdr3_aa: CASSGPTGNYGYTF; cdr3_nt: TGTGCCAGCAGTGGGCCGACAGGGAACTATGGCTACACCTTC
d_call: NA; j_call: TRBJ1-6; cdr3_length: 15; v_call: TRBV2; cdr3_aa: CASNGESGANPPLHF; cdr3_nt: TGTGCCAGCAATGGGGAGTCAGGGGCGAATCCACCCCTCCACTTT
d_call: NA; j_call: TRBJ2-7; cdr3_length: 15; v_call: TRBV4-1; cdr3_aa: CASSPRSGSAYEQYF; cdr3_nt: TGCGCCAGCAGCCCCCGTTCGGGGTCAGCCTACGAGCAGTACTTC
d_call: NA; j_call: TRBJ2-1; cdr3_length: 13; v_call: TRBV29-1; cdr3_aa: CSVGFVSYNEQFF; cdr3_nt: TGCAGCGTTGGTTTCGTCTCCTACAATGAGCAGTTCTTC
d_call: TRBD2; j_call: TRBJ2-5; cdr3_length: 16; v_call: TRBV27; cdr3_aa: CASSESGGAGEETQYF; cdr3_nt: TGTGCCAGCAGTGAGTCCGGGGGGGCGGGTGAGGAGACCCAGTACTTC
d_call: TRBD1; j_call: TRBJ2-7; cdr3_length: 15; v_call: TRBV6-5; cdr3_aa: CASSYSPGQPYEQYF; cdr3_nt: TGTGCCAGCAGTTACTCCCCGGGACAGCCCTACGAGCAGTACTTC
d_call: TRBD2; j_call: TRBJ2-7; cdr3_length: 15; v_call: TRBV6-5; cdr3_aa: CASSGSGGPPYEQYF; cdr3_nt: TGTGCCAGCAGTGGGAGCGGGGGGCCCCCCTACGAGCAGTACTTC
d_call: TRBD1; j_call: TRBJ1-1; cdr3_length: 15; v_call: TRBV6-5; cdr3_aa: CASSYSTGLNTEAFF; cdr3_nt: TGTGCCAGCAGTTACTCGACAGGGTTGAACACTGAAGCTTTCTTT
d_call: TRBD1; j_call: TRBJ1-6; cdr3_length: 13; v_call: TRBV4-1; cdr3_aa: CASRITGVSPLHF; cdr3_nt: TGCGCCAGCAGAATAACAGGGGTATCACCCCTCCACTTT
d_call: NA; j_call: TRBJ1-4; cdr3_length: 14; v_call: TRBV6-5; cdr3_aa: CASSLLRGGEKLFF; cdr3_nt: TGTGCCAGCAGTCTTCTCAGGGGCGGTGAAAAACTGTTTTTT
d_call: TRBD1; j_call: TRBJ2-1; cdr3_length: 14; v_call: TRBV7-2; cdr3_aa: CASSRGGSLNEQFF; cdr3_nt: TGTGCCAGCAGCCGAGGGGGCTCCCTTAATGAGCAGTTCTTC
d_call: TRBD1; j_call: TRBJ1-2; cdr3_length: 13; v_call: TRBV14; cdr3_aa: CASNRDRGDGHTF; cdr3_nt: TGTGCCAGCAACAGGGACAGGGGCGATGGCCACACCTTC
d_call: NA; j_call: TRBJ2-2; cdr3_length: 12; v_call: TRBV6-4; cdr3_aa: CASSSGIGELSF; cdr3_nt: TGTGCCAGCAGTTCTGGGATCGGGGAGCTGTCTTTT
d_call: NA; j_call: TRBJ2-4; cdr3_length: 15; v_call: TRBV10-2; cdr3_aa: CASSMDRANKNIQYF; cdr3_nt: TGCGCCAGCAGCATGGACAGAGCAAACAAAAACATTCAGTACTTC
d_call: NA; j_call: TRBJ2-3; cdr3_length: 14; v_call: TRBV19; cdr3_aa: CASSQQGSTDTQYF; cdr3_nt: TGTGCCAGTAGTCAGCAGGGGAGCACAGATACGCAGTATTTT
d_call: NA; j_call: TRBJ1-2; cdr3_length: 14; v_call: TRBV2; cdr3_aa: CASTRRSLLYGYTF; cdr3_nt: TGTGCCAGCACCCGGAGGAGCTTATTATACGGCTACACCTTC
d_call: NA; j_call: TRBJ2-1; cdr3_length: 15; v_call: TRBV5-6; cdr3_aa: CASSLKTGSANEQFF; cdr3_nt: TGTGCCAGCAGCTTGAAAACAGGGTCGGCCAATGAGCAGTTCTTC
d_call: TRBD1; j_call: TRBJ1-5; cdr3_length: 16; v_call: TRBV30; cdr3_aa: CAWSKGAGISGQPQHF; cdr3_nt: TGTGCCTGGAGCAAGGGGGCTGGGATCTCTGGTCAGCCCCAGCATTTT
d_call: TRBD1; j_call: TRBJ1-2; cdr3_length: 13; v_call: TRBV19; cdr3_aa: CARPDRVNYGYTF; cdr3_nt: TGTGCCAGACCGGACAGGGTCAACTATGGCTACACCTTC
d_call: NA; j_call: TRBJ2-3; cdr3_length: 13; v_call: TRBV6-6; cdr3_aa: CASNQQDTDTQYF; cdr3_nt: TGTGCCAGCAATCAACAGGACACAGATACGCAGTATTTT
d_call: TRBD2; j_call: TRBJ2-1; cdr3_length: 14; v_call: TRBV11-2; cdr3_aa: CASSRSGGYNEQFF; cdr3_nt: TGTGCCAGCAGCCGTAGCGGGGGTTACAATGAGCAGTTCTTC
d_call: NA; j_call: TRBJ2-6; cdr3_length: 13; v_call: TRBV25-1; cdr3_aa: CASSQAGANVLTF; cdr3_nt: TGTGCCAGCAGTCAGGCTGGGGCCAACGTCCTGACTTTC
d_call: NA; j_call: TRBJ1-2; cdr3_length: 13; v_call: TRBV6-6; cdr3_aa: CASSLQGYHGYTF; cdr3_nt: TGTGCCAGCAGCCTACAGGGATATCATGGCTACACCTTC
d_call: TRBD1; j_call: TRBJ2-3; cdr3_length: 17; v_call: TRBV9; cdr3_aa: CASSVVGGSLSTDTQYF; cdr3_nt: TGTGCCAGCAGCGTAGTAGGGGGCAGCTTATCCACAGATACGCAGTATTTT
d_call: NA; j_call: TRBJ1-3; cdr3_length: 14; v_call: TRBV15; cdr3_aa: CATSQPSSGNTIYF; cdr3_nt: TGTGCCACCAGCCAACCCAGCTCTGGAAACACCATATATTTT
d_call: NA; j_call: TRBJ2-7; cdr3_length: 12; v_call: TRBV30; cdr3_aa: CAWSRINYEQYF; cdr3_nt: TGTGCCTGGTCTAGGATAAACTACGAGCAGTACTTC
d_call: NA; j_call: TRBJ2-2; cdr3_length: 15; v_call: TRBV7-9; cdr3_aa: CASSPDYLGTGELFF; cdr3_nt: TGTGCCAGCAGCCCGGACTATTTAGGTACCGGGGAGCTGTTTTTT
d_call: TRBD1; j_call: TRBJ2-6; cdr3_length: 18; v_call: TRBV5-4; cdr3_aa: CASRGMGQGLAGANVLTF; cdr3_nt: TGTGCCAGCAGGGGGATGGGACAGGGTCTGGCTGGGGCCAACGTCCTGACTTTC
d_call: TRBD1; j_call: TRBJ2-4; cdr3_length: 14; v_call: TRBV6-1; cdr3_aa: CASSERDRGNIQYF; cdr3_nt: TGTGCCAGCAGTGAAAGGGACAGGGGGAACATTCAGTACTTC